This T cell receptor beta chain came from a study of blood T cell repertoires in COVID-19. Study-level information: COVID-19 samples, acute and convalescent, were from the United States, Italy and Spain. From T cells, B-cell-depleted T cells, or PBMCs came the material, which was cDNA or gDNA.

V gave up 7 bases and J gave up 3 bases, with 13 bases separating them. The CDR3 loop spans 14 amino acids. The V gene's germline CDR1 is MDHEN and CDR2 SYDVKM. Methods used by the authors: Scientists estimated how many nucleated cells there were by amplifying reference gene primers. The method was immunoSEQ multiplex PCR; TCRdb's version includes in-frame clones alone and lacks a portion of them. That table gives V, J and clone size, and the DNA gave D and trimming. The data hold some 120,000 clones, with about four fifths observed a single time. J is TRBJ1-5 and V is TRBV28; a possible D gene is TRBD1 (6 bases). This receptor was obtained from a human donor in a cohort sampled during active COVID-19. The specimen sequenced was peripheral blood. The CDR3 protein is CASKGVTLNQPQHF. The DNA of the CDR3 is TGTGCCAGCAAGGGGGTTACCCTCAATCAGCCCCAGCATTTT.